This TCR beta chain was identified in a study of T-cell memory formation after mild COVID-19. As for the study in general: Each donor largely had its own TCR clusters.

The CDR3 covers 13 residues. Study-level findings and limits: Confirmation was lacking for SARS-CoV-2 specificity of second-wave clones that peaked on day 37. Contracting CD4+ clones were located mainly in CM and EM, and CD8+ clones in EMRA.

Constant-segment primers were used for 5'RACE, and the resulting TCR alpha and TCR beta cDNA libraries carried sample barcodes and UMIs. A single record per CDR3 protein comes from TCRdb applying MiXCR to the 5' RACE reads. Of some 120,000 distinct CDR3 sequences in the sample, about 5.9% are singletons; the top ten hold approximately 2.3%. Details on this clonotype: Its antigen is not identified. The germline gene is not matched at one end of the junction; a read error may be the cause.

The material sequenced was PBMCs or a T cell subset sorted from them (not recorded which). This chain connects TRBV12-3 or TRBV12-4 to TRBJ2-7; D tentatively reads TRBD1 or TRBD2 (6 bases each). The TCR sequence derives from an adult woman who had mild COVID-19 (a few samples of this study predate the infection). Cell type and time point are not known. The CDR3 sequence: CASSLGTAGIWIF. The CDR3 DNA reads TGTGCCAGCAGTTTAGGGACAGCGGGTATTTGGATTTTC.